The next 22 T cell receptor beta chains were all read from a single sample in a study of blood T cell repertoires in COVID-19. TCRdb's table, derived via immunoSEQ multiplex PCR, lists solely in-frame clones and lacks some. The sample includes around 72,000 clones, 75% to 90% of them seen just once. Sequencing was done on a sample of peripheral blood. The receptors here all came from a man aged 45-65 years with active COVID-19.

The chain carries TRBV5-1 and TRBJ2-5, with TRBD2 matching 7 bases. V trimming: 4 bases; J trimming: 5 bases; junction bases outside the gene matches: 14. The V gene's germline CDR1 is SGHRS and CDR2 YFSETQ. The CDR3 is 16 amino acids. The CDR3 bases are TGCGCCAGCAGCCCCTCGCCGGGAGGCCCCCCTGAGACCCAGTACTTC. It specifies CASSPSPGGPPETQYF.

The chain uses TRBV7-6 and TRBJ2-1; 7 nucleotides align to TRBD1. This CDR3 is built from 17 residues. Germline assignment: CDR1 SGHVS and CDR2 FNYEAQ. J gave up 0 bases and V 3 bases, and 8 bases lay outside the gene matches. The CDR3 loop reads CASSLYGDSSSYNEQFF. DNA for the CDR3: TGTGCCAGCAGCTTGTACGGGGACAGCAGCTCCTACAATGAGCAGTTCTTC. Combining the CDR3 with reference TRBV7-6 and TRBJ2-1 gives the whole variable domain GAGVSQSPRYKVTKRGQDVALRCDPISGHVSLYWYRQALGQGPEFLTYFNYEAQQDKSGLPNDRFSAERPEGSISTLTIQRTEQRDSAMYRCASSLYGDSSSYNEQFFGPGTRLTVL.

CDR3 residues: CASSYALLAGEFPSYNEQFF. In nucleotides, the CDR3 is TGTGCCAGCAGTTACGCCCTACTAGCGGGAGAATTTCCCTCCTACAATGAGCAGTTCTTC. V is TRBV6-2 or TRBV6-3 and J is TRBJ2-1; 11 bases match TRBD2. V trimming: 2 bases; J trimming: 0 bases; junction bases outside the gene matches: 12. The germline V gene encodes CDR1 MNHEY and CDR2 SVGEGT. CDR3 length: 20 amino acids.

This chain links TRBV3-1 (or the pseudogene TRBV3-2) with TRBJ2-2; D is perhaps TRBD2 (6 bases). This CDR3 comprises 14 residues. The germline gives CDR1 LGHDT, CDR2 YNNKEL (reference sequence). V was clipped by 0 bases and J by 4 bases, with 6 bases between them. The CDR3 spells CASSQDGSTGELFF. CDR3 DNA sequence: TGTGCCAGCAGCCAAGACGGGAGCACCGGGGAGCTGTTTTTT.

In this sample, this clone turned up a few times. The chain combines TRBV21-1 with TRBJ2-2; the table's D call, TRBD1, has no DNA check behind it. TRBV21-1 is marked as a pseudogene. The CDR3 extends over 20 amino acids. The CDR3, as DNA: TGTGCCAGCAGCAAAAAAATCGGCGGGACAGGGGGCACGAACACCGGGGAGCTGTTTTTT. It is translated as CASSKKIGGTGGTNTGELFF.

The gene calls are TRBV12-5 and TRBJ2-1, with D possibly TRBD1 on 6 matching bases. The CDR3 has 15 residues. Germline CDR1 reads LGHNT; CDR2 reads FRNRAP. V lost 6 bases and J 1 base, leaving 13 bases between the germline ends. The CDR3 region has the DNA TGTGCTAGTGGCACAGGGATTGGGTCCTACAATGAGCAGTTCTTC. Residues: CASGTGIGSYNEQFF.

The V gene is TRBV28, the J gene TRBJ2-2; no clear D. Germline lookup yields CDR1 MDHEN and CDR2 SYDVKM. This CDR3 has 14 amino acids. The V and J ends lost 3 bases and 3 bases respectively, with 8 bases between them. CDR3 region: CASSLIGDTGELFF. The CDR3 DNA reads TGTGCCAGCAGTTTGATTGGAGACACCGGGGAGCTGTTTTTT. Complete variable domain (other parts from reference TRBV28 and TRBJ2-2): DVKVTQSSRYLVKRTGEKVFLECVQDMDHENMFWYRQDPGLGLRLIYFSYDVKMKEKGDIPEGYSVSREKKERFSLILESASTNQTSMYLCASSLIGDTGELFFGEGSRLTVL.

The chain is built from TRBV19 and TRBJ1-1; the D gene is possibly TRBD1 (5 bases). V was pared by 4 bases and J by 1 base, with 10 bases between. Germline V gene data show CDR1 as LNHDA and CDR2 as SQIVND (reference sequence). This CDR3 region has 14 residues. This CDR3 reads CASSTGQPNTEAFF. The CDR3 nucleotides read TGTGCCAGTAGTACCGGACAACCGAACACTGAAGCTTTCTTT. The whole variable domain, filled in from reference TRBV19 and TRBJ1-1, reads DGGITQSPKYLFRKEGQNVTLSCEQNLNHDAMYWYRQDPGQGLRLIYYSQIVNDFQKGDIAEGYSVSREKKESFPLTVTSAQKNPTAFYLCASSTGQPNTEAFFGQGTRLTVV.

V and J are TRBV12-3 or TRBV12-4 and TRBJ2-7; TRBD2 might be the D (6 bases). The length of the CDR3 is 13 residues. V lost 4 bases, J lost 2 bases, and 9 bases lay in between. Here the CDR3 DNA reads TGTGCCAGCAGTTACGGGGGTGCCTACGAGCAGTACTTC. It encodes CASSYGGAYEQYF.

The chain couples TRBV21-1 to TRBJ1-5. TRBV21-1 is reported as a pseudogene. There are 16 residues in the CDR3. Here the CDR3 reads CASSKAGGGSNQPQHF. CDR3 nucleotide sequence: TGTGCCAGCAGCAAAGCGGGAGGGGGGAGCAATCAGCCCCAGCATTTT.

CDR3 amino acids: CASSLEAGGQGTQYF. As DNA, the CDR3 is TGCGCCAGCAGCTTAGAAGCGGGAGGGCAAGGTACGCAGTATTTT. V and J are TRBV10-2 and TRBJ2-3, with TRBD2 matching 10 bases. The junction had 11 bases not matched to a gene; V was cut back by 6 bases and J by 8 bases. Germline-derived CDR1 and CDR2 are WSHSY and SAAADI. The length of the CDR3 is 15 residues.

J is TRBJ1-5 and V is TRBV7-5; the table gives TRBD1 as D, unverified against the DNA. TRBV7-5 has pseudogene status. The CDR3 has 13 amino acids. This CDR3 reads CVRRGQGNQPQHF. In nucleotides, the CDR3 is TGTGTCAGAAGAGGACAGGGCAATCAGCCCCAGCATTTT.

The CDR3 sequence: CASSLGGGRTDTQYF. The CDR3 coding sequence is TGTGCCAGCAGCTTAGGTGGAGGACGCACAGATACGCAGTATTTT. The chain is built from TRBV7-2 and TRBJ2-3, with D possibly TRBD2 on 5 matching bases. This CDR3 has 15 residues. V lost 1 base to trimming and J lost 1 base, with 9 bases between them. Germline-derived CDR1 and CDR2 are SGHTA and FQGNSA.

The rearrangement joins TRBV6-5 to TRBJ2-7; D is possibly TRBD1 (6 bases). V dropped 10 bases and J dropped 2 bases, with 15 bases sitting between them. The CDR3 extends over 13 amino acids. CDR1 is MNHEY, CDR2 SVGAGI, per germline. This chain's CDR3 is CATRRTAPYEQYF. The CDR3 DNA reads TGTGCCACCCGACGGACAGCCCCCTACGAGCAGTACTTC.

V is TRBV5-1 and J is TRBJ2-4; TRBD1 matches at 7 bases. This CDR3 is built from 18 residues. Germline V gene lookup returns CDR1 SGHRS and CDR2 YFSETQ. Trimming removed 0 bases from V and 1 base from J; junction bases left unmatched: 10. CDR3 coding DNA: TGCGCCAGCAGCTTGGCCGGCGCTGGGACAGACGCCAAAAACATTCAGTACTTC. Translating it yields CASSLAGAGTDAKNIQYF.

The chain is built from TRBV29-1 and TRBJ1-2, with 10 bases that match TRBD1. The CDR3 covers 15 residues. The V gene's germline CDR1 is SQVTM and CDR2 ANQGSEA. Losses at the gene ends were 7 bases for V and 3 bases for J; bases not matched to a gene: 11. The CDR3 here is CSGDVIGTGDYGYTF. The CDR3 DNA is TGCAGCGGTGACGTGATAGGGACAGGGGACTATGGCTACACCTTC.

This chain joins TRBV2 and TRBJ2-5; the match to TRBD2 covers 8 bases. V was pared by 4 bases and J by 1 base, with 5 bases of the junction left unmatched. Per germline, CDR1 SNHLY and CDR2 FYNNEI. CDR3 length: 15 amino acids. CDR3 region: CASSVGGGTQETQYF. Here the CDR3 DNA reads TGTGCCAGCAGTGTTGGCGGGGGGACCCAAGAGACCCAGTACTTC.

This rearrangement joins TRBV2 to TRBJ2-3, with D uncertain. Germline V CDR1 and CDR2: SNHLY, FYNNEI. This CDR3 has 10 amino acids. Trimming took off 8 bases at V and 6 bases at J, with 6 bases between the two ends. The CDR3 bases are TGTGCCAGCCTGTCGGATACGCAGTATTTT. It yields the protein CASLSDTQYF.

This clone was seen more than once but under ten times. This chain uses TRBV19 with TRBJ1-5; no reliable D call. CDR1 is LNHDA, CDR2 SQIVND, per germline (reference sequence). The CDR3 has 14 amino acids. Deletions cut 4 bases from V and 1 base from J, with 8 bases between. DNA for the CDR3: TGTGCCAGTAGTAGCGGCCAGAGCAATCAGCCCCAGCATTTT. Protein sequence: CASSSGQSNQPQHF. Based on the CDR3 plus reference TRBV19 and TRBJ1-5, the full variable domain is DGGITQSPKYLFRKEGQNVTLSCEQNLNHDAMYWYRQDPGQGLRLIYYSQIVNDFQKGDIAEGYSVSREKKESFPLTVTSAQKNPTAFYLCASSSGQSNQPQHFGDGTRLSIL.

The chain links TRBV2 to TRBJ2-5; the D gene is possibly TRBD2 (5 bases). Germline loops: CDR1 SNHLY, CDR2 FYNNEI. This CDR3 contains 12 residues. V was shortened by 4 bases and J by 5 bases, with 8 bases between the two germline ends. The CDR3 DNA follows: TGTGCCAGCAGTGTGGACTGGGAGACCCAGTACTTC. Residues: CASSVDWETQYF.

DNA for the CDR3: TGTGCCAGCAGCGCTACCCCAGGGTCCCAAGGTAACACTGAAGCTTTCTTT. Protein: CASSATPGSQGNTEAFF. The genes are TRBV4-2 and TRBJ1-1; the D gene is possibly TRBD1 (5 bases). CDR3 length: 17 residues. V lost 5 bases, J lost 2 bases, and 21 bases lay in between. CDR1 is LGHNA, CDR2 YNFKEQ, per germline.

CDR3: CASSQTRSSYEQYF. In DNA, the CDR3 is TGTGCCAGCAGCCAAACCCGGAGCTCCTACGAGCAGTACTTC. The chain joins TRBV14 to TRBJ2-7; D is uncertain. V was pared by 2 bases and J by 0 bases, with 8 bases between. Germline V gives CDR1 SGHDN, CDR2 FVKESK. The CDR3 has 14 residues.